Sequencing of this T cell receptor beta chain was carried out in a study of post-analysis software for immune sequencing data (dated by TCRdb to the mid-2010s). About the study as a whole: Recorded disease courses included relapsing-remitting, secondary progressive and progressive-relapsing multiple sclerosis, with some patients lacking subtype annotation. Patient repertoires were compared against roughly 12 previously published healthy control repertoires from donors aged 6 to 25 years. A subset of samples was prepared in parallel using single-end sample barcoding, then pooled and co-amplified after Illumina adapter ligation. Overall study outcomes, separate from this receptor: Significantly higher frequencies in patients than in controls were found for five or six TRBV segments, including TRBV5-6, TRBV5-1 and TRBV20-1. When samples were clustered directly using the F measure, samples prepared in the same batch co-clustered strongly, which prompted a batch-effect correction. The control group was slightly older than the multiple sclerosis patient group. Normalized Chao1 diversity was significantly lower in multiple sclerosis patients than controls, suggesting substantial peripheral T-cell clonal expansion.

As for this clonotype: The antigen it binds to is not known. Qualities for individual bases were not recorded, and no much larger clone is one base off.

To demonstrate the VDJtools post-analysis software, TCR beta repertoires were profiled from the peripheral blood of roughly 14 young patients with multiple sclerosis. The multiple sclerosis patients were children and adolescents between roughly 6 and 16 years of age. Its CDR3 holds 13 amino acids, cysteine through phenylalanine. Only the CDR3 portion is preserved as DNA: 39 bases, with reading frame beginning at the first base. Looking up the germline V gene yields CDR1 SGHRS and CDR2 YFSETQ. V is trimmed back by 4 bases and J by 8 bases, and the junction contains 8 bases that no gene match accounts for. Library construction relied on PCR. This sample was sequenced with an Illumina HiSeq 2500. To reduce PCR and sequencing biases, unique molecular identifiers were built into the TCR beta cDNA libraries. Per 1 to 10 million input T cells, some 500,000 cDNA molecules were obtained, such that each molecule approximated one T cell. The same protocol used for the earlier healthy control dataset was applied to prepare and sequence the patient libraries. Within a given batch, samples were prepared together, multiplexed and sequenced on the same HiSeq lane. In the original analysis: MIGEC was used to process the raw barcoded reads, and molecular identifier groups with only a single read were discarded before consensus assembly and CDR3 extraction. Clonotype tables were post-analysed with VDJtools, normalizing diversity by down-sampling all datasets to the smallest sample size. Repertoire overlap clustering matched CDR3 amino acid but not nucleotide sequences to correct batch-related cross-sample contamination. The public reads were run again by TCRdb, first through fastp at Q25 and then through MiXCR, and only productive beta chains were kept. Every distinct CDR3 protein forms one entry, paired with its most common genes and DNA. TCRdb, not the original authors, processed these V and J calls. Counted in this sample were approximately 770,000 distinct CDR3 sequences; about 43% of them appeared once. The ten most abundant clones make up 4.9% of the sample.

The sequenced sample was blood. The chain links TRBV5-1 with TRBJ1-2; TRBD1 matches 7 bases in the middle. This clonotype originated in a girl aged 5 to 17 with multiple sclerosis. The CDR3 here reads CASSLGQEVGYTF. The DNA is TGCGCCAGCAGCCTCGGACAGGAAGTGGGCTACACCTTC.